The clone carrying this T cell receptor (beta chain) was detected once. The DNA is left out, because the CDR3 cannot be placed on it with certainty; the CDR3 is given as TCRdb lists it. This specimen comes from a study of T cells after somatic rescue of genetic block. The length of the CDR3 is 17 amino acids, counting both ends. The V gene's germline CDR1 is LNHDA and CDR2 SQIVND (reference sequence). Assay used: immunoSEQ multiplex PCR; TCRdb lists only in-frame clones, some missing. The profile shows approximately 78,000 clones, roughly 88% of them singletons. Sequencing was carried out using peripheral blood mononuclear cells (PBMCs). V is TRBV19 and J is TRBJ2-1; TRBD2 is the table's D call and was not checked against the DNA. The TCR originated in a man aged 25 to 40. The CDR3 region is CASTRTFGARRVNEQFF.